This passage covers 6 T cell receptor beta chains from one sample sequenced in a study of blood T cell repertoires in COVID-19. The repertoire was sequenced with immunoSEQ multiplex PCR; TCRdb's copy has only in-frame clones and lacks some. The sample has 150,000 to 200,000 clones, roughly 85% seen once. Input material: peripheral blood. Every receptor here comes from a man aged 55 to 69 with active or convalescent COVID-19.

The chain uses TRBV11-2 and TRBJ1-1, with TRBD1 as a possible D gene (5 bases). Germline V gene sequence: CDR1 SGHAT, CDR2 FQNNGV. Trimming left V 3 bases short and J 1 base short, with 6 bases between. The CDR3 length is 13 residues. This CDR3 is CASSLTENTEAFF. The CDR3 DNA reads as TGTGCCAGCAGCTTGACAGAGAACACTGAAGCTTTCTTT.

V usage is TRBV13 and J usage is TRBJ2-1; weak D call: TRBD2 (5 bases). The CDR3 loop spans 14 amino acids. Per germline, CDR1 PRHDT and CDR2 FYEKMQ (reference sequence). V was pared by 5 bases and J by 2 bases, with 10 bases between. The CDR3 DNA sequence: TGTGCCAGCAGCCCGACCGGGGCCTACAATGAGCAGTTCTTC. This gives the protein CASSPTGAYNEQFF.

The chain combines TRBV6-5 with TRBJ2-3; 7 bases are a match to TRBD2. Unmatched junction bases numbered 6, after V lost 4 bases and J lost 5 bases. This CDR3 contains 14 residues. The germline gives CDR1 MNHEY, CDR2 SVGAGI. CDR3 in DNA: TGTGCCAGCAGTTTACTAGCGCTCGTAGATACGCAGTATTTT. Translated: CASSLLALVDTQYF.

This clone was counted between two and nine times. This chain connects TRBV19 to TRBJ1-4; D perhaps matches TRBD1 (5 bases). Trimming removed 9 bases at V and 5 bases at J, with 19 bases between. CDR3 length equals 15 residues. Germline CDR1 and CDR2: LNHDA and SQIVND (reference sequence). The CDR3 DNA reads as TGTGCCAGCCGACGGGGGGTCCTACAAAATGAAAAACTGTTTTTT. Translated, it gives CASRRGVLQNEKLFF.

In nucleotides, the CDR3 is TGTGCCAGTAGTATCGGAGGATCTGGTCAGCCCCAGCATTTT. The encoded protein is CASSIGGSGQPQHF. The chain carries TRBV19 and TRBJ1-5, with no clear D. This CDR3 is built from 14 residues. V was shortened by 3 bases and J by 6 bases, with 12 bases between the two germline ends. Germline values: CDR1 LNHDA, CDR2 SQIVND (reference sequence).

This clone was found a few times. This chain connects TRBV3-1 (or the pseudogene TRBV3-2) to TRBJ1-6; possible D gene TRBD1, 6 bases. This CDR3 comprises 15 residues. Germline-derived CDR1 and CDR2 are LGHDT and YNNKEL (reference sequence). Trimming removed 1 base at V and 9 bases at J, with 13 bases between. CDR3 sequence (DNA): TGTGCCAGCAGCCAAGGGTTCAGGGGCGTTTCACCCCTCCACTTT. Residues: CASSQGFRGVSPLHF.